Presented here are 24 T cell receptor beta chains from one specimen sequenced in a study of blood T cells in healthy people across ages (dated by TCRdb to between 2014 and 2017). The library relied on 5' RACE. The instrument was an Illumina HiSeq 2500. The second PCR ran for roughly 6 to 11 cycles and used a J-beta primer mix along with a sample-barcoded 5' primer. TCRdb cleaned the public reads at Q25 with fastp, built clones with MiXCR and kept in-frame beta chains. Rows are unified per CDR3 protein, each entry keeping the most common DNA and genes. The sample yields 380,000 or so distinct CDR3 sequences; about 49% were counted once. The top ten hold approximately 51% of the sample. Sequencing input: blood. These receptors all come from a man in his sixties in good health.

The chain employs TRBV14 and TRBJ2-4; 9 bases are shared with TRBD1. The J call may be wrong; the DNA end is better matched by TRBJ2-7. CDR1 is SGHDN, CDR2 FVKESK, per germline. There are 14 residues in the CDR3. The CDR3 reads CASSRTGEVNEQYF. CDR3 sequence (DNA): TGTGCCAGCAGCCGGACAGGGGAGGTAAACGAGCAGTACTTC.

This clonotype was seen a handful of times. The rearrangement joins TRBV14 to TRBJ1-2; 8 bases fit TRBD1. CDR1 and CDR2 from the germline V gene are SGHDN and FVKESK. V gave up 8 bases and J gave up 2 bases; unmatched junction bases: 7. The CDR3 runs to 14 residues. In DNA, the CDR3 is TGTGCCAGCGGGTCGGACAGGGACAACTATGGCTACACCTTC. This gives the protein CASGSDRDNYGYTF.

J is TRBJ2-4 and V is TRBV12-3 or TRBV12-4; 11 nucleotides align to TRBD2. The tail of the sequence fits TRBJ2-7 better, so the J call may be wrong. The CDR3 contains 13 residues. DNA for the CDR3: TGTGCCAGCGGGGGGACTAGCGGCTACGAGCAGTACTTC. Translated: CASGGTSGYEQYF.

Concerning this clonotype: Sequence at one end of the junction differs from germline and may be a read error. The CDR3 DNA sequence: TGTGCCAGCAGCTTGGAGCGGAGGGGGGATATGCAGTATTTT. It encodes CASSLERRGDMQYF. The chain couples TRBV5-4 to TRBJ2-3, with D perhaps assigned TRBD1 or TRBD2 (6 bases each). The CDR3 contains 14 residues. Germline CDR1 and CDR2: SGHNT and YYREEE (reference sequence).

The chain is built from TRBV20-1 and TRBJ1-6, with D unclear. The germline V gene encodes CDR1 DFQATT and CDR2 SNEGSKA (reference sequence). The V end lost 3 bases, the J end lost 6 bases, and 12 bases lay between the germline ends. The CDR3 has 14 amino acids. The CDR3 sequence is CSASDDYPNSPLHF. CDR3 nucleotides: TGCAGTGCTAGCGACGACTACCCTAATTCACCCCTCCACTTT.

The chain carries TRBV30 and TRBJ2-2; D is undetermined. CDR1 is GTSNPN, CDR2 SVGIG, per germline (reference sequence). Trimming left V 4 bases short and J 5 bases short, with 8 bases between. The CDR3 extends over 12 amino acids. Here the CDR3 reads CAWNPQTGELFF. DNA of the CDR3: TGTGCCTGGAACCCCCAGACCGGGGAGCTGTTTTTT.

This clonotype was found many times. This rearrangement joins TRBV7-2 to TRBJ1-2; D is perhaps TRBD1 (5 bases). V was trimmed by 5 bases and J by 3 bases, leaving 10 bases between them. Germline values: CDR1 SGHTA, CDR2 FQGNSA. The CDR3 totals 13 residues. The CDR3 sequence: CASSVVTDYGYTF. The DNA for the CDR3 is TGTGCCAGCAGCGTCGTGACAGACTATGGCTACACCTTC.

The chain is built from TRBV7-6 and TRBJ2-3, with TRBD1 matching over 9 bases. CDR1 and CDR2 from the germline V gene are SGHVS and FNYEAQ. The trim removed 5 bases at V and 4 bases at J, leaving 7 bases unmatched. The CDR3 covers 15 residues. The CDR3 DNA reads as TGTGCCAGCAGCCTCCGGGACAGGGACTCAGATACGCAGTATTTT. This codes for CASSLRDRDSDTQYF.

The rearrangement joins TRBV29-1 to TRBJ1-4; 8 bases are shared with TRBD1. Looked up from germline, CDR1 is SQVTM and CDR2 is ANQGSEA. V trimming: 7 bases; J trimming: 5 bases; junction bases outside the gene matches: 6. The CDR3 consists of 13 residues. The CDR3, as DNA: TGCAGCGGAGGACAGGGCCACAATGAAAAACTGTTTTTT. The encoded protein is CSGGQGHNEKLFF. Full variable domain (remainder filled in from reference TRBV29-1 and TRBJ1-4): SAVISQKPSRDICQRGTSLTIQCQVDSQVTMMFWYRQQPGQSLTLIATANQGSEATYESGFVIDKFPISRPNLTFSTLTVSNMSPEDSSIYLCSGGQGHNEKLFFGSGTQLSVL.

A few counts support this clonotype. This chain's CDR3 is CASSPLGQHSYEQYF. The CDR3 bases are TGTGCCAGCAGCCCGTTGGGACAGCACTCCTACGAGCAGTACTTC. This chain connects TRBV14 to TRBJ2-7; 7 nucleotides agree with TRBD1. V lost 4 bases and J lost 0; bases outside the gene matches: 6. Germline CDR1 and CDR2: SGHDN and FVKESK. The CDR3 is 15 residues long.

A few counts support this clonotype. This chain connects TRBV7-2 to TRBJ1-5; D ambiguous. Germline CDR1 and CDR2: SGHTA and FQGNSA. V was trimmed by 5 bases and J by 2 bases, leaving 10 bases between them. There are 14 residues in the CDR3. CDR3 amino acids: CASSTHSGNQPQHF. The CDR3 nucleotides are TGTGCCAGCAGCACTCATTCCGGCAATCAGCCCCAGCATTTT. The whole variable domain, filled in from reference TRBV7-2 and TRBJ1-5, reads GAGVSQSPSNKVTEKGKDVELRCDPISGHTALYWYRQSLGQGLEFLIYFQGNSAPDKSGLPSDRFSAERTGGSVSTLTIQRTQQEDSAVYLCASSTHSGNQPQHFGDGTRLSIL.

In its sample, this clonotype was seen a few times. This chain uses TRBV4-2 with TRBJ1-4; D is uncertain. The CDR3 loop spans 12 amino acids. The V and J ends lost 0 bases and 11 bases respectively, with 7 bases between them. CDR1 and CDR2 (germline): LGHNA, YNFKEQ. The CDR3 sequence is CASSQDGDKLFF. In nucleotides, the CDR3 is TGTGCCAGCAGCCAAGATGGGGATAAACTGTTTTTT.

This clonotype was recorded a few times. The rearrangement joins TRBV20-1 to TRBJ2-1, with 7 bases that match TRBD2. With V trimmed by 3 bases and J by 4 bases, 12 bases remained unmatched. This CDR3 has 16 residues. Germline V gene sequence: CDR1 DFQATT, CDR2 SNEGSKA (reference sequence). CDR3 loop: CSASQIGGRAYNEQFF. The CDR3 region has the DNA TGCAGTGCTAGTCAAATCGGTGGGAGGGCTTACAATGAGCAGTTCTTC.

V usage is TRBV12-3 or TRBV12-4 and J usage is TRBJ1-4; TRBD1 aligns across 10 bases. This CDR3 is 15 amino acids long. The trim removed 6 bases at V and 8 bases at J, leaving 9 bases unmatched. The CDR3 is CASRTLDRGGEKLFF. The DNA of the CDR3 is TGTGCCAGCAGAACGTTGGACAGGGGGGGGGAAAAACTGTTTTTT.

The chain recombines TRBV7-9 with TRBJ1-6; 8 positions match TRBD1. Per the germline V gene, CDR1 is SEHNR and CDR2 is FQNEAQ (reference sequence). V lost 4 bases, J lost 10 bases, and 6 bases stayed unmatched. CDR3 length equals 14 residues. The CDR3 sequence is CASSSGQVSSPLHF. CDR3 in DNA: TGTGCCAGCAGCTCGGGACAGGTCTCATCACCCCTCCACTTT. Supplemented by reference TRBV7-9 and TRBJ1-6, the full variable domain reads DTGVSQNPRHKITKRGQNVTFRCDPISEHNRLYWYRQTLGQGPEFLTYFQNEAQLEKSRLLSDRFSAERPKGSFSTLEIQRTEQGDSAMYLCASSSGQVSSPLHFGNGTRLTVT.

This clonotype has just a few counts. V gene TRBV18 combines with J gene TRBJ2-3, with D unresolved. This CDR3 spans 13 amino acids. The germline V gene encodes CDR1 KGHSH and CDR2 LQKENI. V lost 3 bases and J lost 3, with 7 bases in between. In DNA, the CDR3 is TGTGCCAGCTCACCGAGGACGACAGATACGCAGTATTTT. This translates into CASSPRTTDTQYF.

This clonotype was counted only a few times. This chain connects TRBV6-2 or TRBV6-3 to TRBJ2-7; 7 positions match TRBD2. This CDR3 comprises 15 residues. V lost 2 bases, J lost 5 bases, and 9 bases stayed unmatched. Germline assignment: CDR1 MNHEY and CDR2 SVGEGT. The CDR3 is CASSYRGGVINEQYF. In DNA form, the CDR3 reads TGTGCCAGCAGTTACCGGGGAGGGGTAATCAACGAGCAGTACTTC.

The gene calls are TRBV12-3 or TRBV12-4 and TRBJ2-1; possibly TRBD2 for D (6 bases). The CDR3 spans 14 residues. V gave up 6 bases and J gave up 5 bases, with 14 bases separating them. CDR3: CASRRSGTHNEQFF. DNA of the CDR3: TGTGCCAGCAGACGCTCCGGGACTCACAATGAGCAGTTCTTC.

The genes are TRBV5-1 and TRBJ2-3; perhaps TRBD1 as D (6 bases). Germline lookup yields CDR1 SGHRS and CDR2 YFSETQ. The length of the CDR3 is 15 residues. The V gene lost 1 base and the J gene lost 3 bases, with 12 bases spanning the gap. The chain's CDR3 is CASSLLTGDTDTQYF. For the CDR3, the DNA is TGCGCCAGCAGCTTGTTGACAGGTGATACAGATACGCAGTATTTT.

This clonotype occurred many times. CDR3 protein: CASSFKGIGTSGMDEQYF. Here the CDR3 DNA reads TGTGCCAGCTCCTTCAAGGGAATCGGGACTAGCGGGATGGACGAGCAGTACTTC. The chain has TRBV18 and TRBJ2-7, with 13 bases matching TRBD2. CDR3 length: 18 amino acids. Germline V lookup: CDR1 KGHSH, CDR2 LQKENI. With V trimmed by 6 bases and J by 5 bases, 16 bases remained unmatched.

V usage is TRBV5-1 and J usage is TRBJ2-1, with D tentatively TRBD2 (6 bases). CDR1 is SGHRS, CDR2 YFSETQ, per germline. This CDR3 contains 15 residues. The V gene lost 3 bases and the J gene lost 3 bases, with 13 bases spanning the gap. CDR3 bases: TGCGCCAGCAGCTGCACGGGCGGGGACTACAATGAGCAGTTCTTC. Protein product: CASSCTGGDYNEQFF.

The chain employs TRBV29-1 and TRBJ2-3; 8 bases match TRBD2. After removal of 5 bases from V and 5 bases from J, the junction contained 9 bases not matched to a gene. The germline V gene encodes CDR1 SQVTM and CDR2 ANQGSEA. CDR3 length: 14 residues. CDR3 loop: CSVLRRGVGDTQYF. The CDR3 nucleotides read TGCAGCGTTTTAAGGCGGGGGGTCGGAGATACGCAGTATTTT.

This clonotype was counted only a few times. CDR3 DNA: TGTGCCAGCAGTTTATCATTCGGGGGTGGAGAGACCCAGTACTTC. Translation: CASSLSFGGGETQYF. The gene calls are TRBV27 and TRBJ2-5; weak D call: TRBD2 (6 bases). Germline V gene lookup returns CDR1 MNHEY and CDR2 SMNVEV (reference sequence). V gave up 0 bases and J gave up 4 bases, with 12 bases separating them. There are 15 residues in the CDR3.

The chain joins TRBV12-3 or TRBV12-4 to TRBJ2-7, with 9 bases aligning to TRBD1. The junction had 6 bases not matched to a gene; V was cut back by 7 bases and J by 2 bases. This CDR3 has 14 amino acids. The CDR3 spells CASTTGGGPYEQYF. The CDR3 coding sequence is TGTGCCAGCACTACAGGGGGCGGTCCCTACGAGCAGTACTTC.